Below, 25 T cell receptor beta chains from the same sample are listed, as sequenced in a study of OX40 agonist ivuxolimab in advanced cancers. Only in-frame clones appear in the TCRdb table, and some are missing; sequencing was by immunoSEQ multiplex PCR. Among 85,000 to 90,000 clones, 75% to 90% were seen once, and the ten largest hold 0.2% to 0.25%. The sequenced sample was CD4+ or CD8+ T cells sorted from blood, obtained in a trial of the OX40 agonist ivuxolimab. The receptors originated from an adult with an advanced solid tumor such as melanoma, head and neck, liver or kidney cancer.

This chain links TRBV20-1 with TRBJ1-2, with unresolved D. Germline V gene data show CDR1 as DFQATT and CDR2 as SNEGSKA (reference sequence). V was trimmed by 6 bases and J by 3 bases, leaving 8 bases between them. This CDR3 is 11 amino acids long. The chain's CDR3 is CSAPPDYGYTF. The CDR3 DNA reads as TGCAGTGCCCCGCCAGACTATGGCTACACCTTC.

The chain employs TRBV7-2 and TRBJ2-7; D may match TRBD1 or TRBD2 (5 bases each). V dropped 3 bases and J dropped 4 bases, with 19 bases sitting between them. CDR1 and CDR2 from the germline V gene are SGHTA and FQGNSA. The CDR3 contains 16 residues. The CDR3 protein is CASSFVSGASGYEQYF. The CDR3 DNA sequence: TGTGCCAGCAGCTTCGTCTCCGGGGCTTCTGGATACGAGCAGTACTTC.

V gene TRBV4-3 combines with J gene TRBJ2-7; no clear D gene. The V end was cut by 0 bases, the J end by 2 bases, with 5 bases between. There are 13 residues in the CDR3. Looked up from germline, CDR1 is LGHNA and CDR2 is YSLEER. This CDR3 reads CASSQDLPYEQYF. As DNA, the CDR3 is TGCGCCAGCAGCCAAGATCTACCCTACGAGCAGTACTTC.

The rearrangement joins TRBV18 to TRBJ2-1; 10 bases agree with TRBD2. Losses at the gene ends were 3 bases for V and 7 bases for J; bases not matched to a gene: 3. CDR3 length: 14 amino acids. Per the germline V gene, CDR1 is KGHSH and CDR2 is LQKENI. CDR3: CASSPGLADNEQFF. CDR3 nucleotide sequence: TGTGCCAGCTCACCCGGACTAGCGGATAATGAGCAGTTCTTC.

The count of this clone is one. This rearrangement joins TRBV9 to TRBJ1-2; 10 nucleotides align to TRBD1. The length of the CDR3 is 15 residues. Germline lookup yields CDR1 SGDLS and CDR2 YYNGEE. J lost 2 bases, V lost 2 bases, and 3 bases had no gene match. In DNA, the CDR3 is TGTGCCAGCAGCGTCACGGGACAGGGGAACTATGGCTACACCTTC. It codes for CASSVTGQGNYGYTF. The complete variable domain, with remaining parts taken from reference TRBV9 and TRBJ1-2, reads DSGVTQTPKHLITATGQRVTLRCSPRSGDLSVYWYQQSLDQGLQFLIQYYNGEERAKGNILERFSAQQFPDLHSELNLSSLELGDSALYFCASSVTGQGNYGYTFGSGTRLTVV.

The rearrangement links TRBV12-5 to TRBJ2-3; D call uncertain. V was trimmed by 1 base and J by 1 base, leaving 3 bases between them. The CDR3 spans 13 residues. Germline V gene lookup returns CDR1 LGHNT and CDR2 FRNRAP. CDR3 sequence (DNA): TGTGCTAGTGGTTTGGGGGGCACAGATACGCAGTATTTT. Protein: CASGLGGTDTQYF.

The CDR3 protein is CASSQEGSFNTGELFF. DNA of the CDR3: TGCGCCAGCAGCCAAGAAGGCAGCTTCAACACCGGGGAGCTGTTTTTT. The rearrangement uses TRBV4-1 and TRBJ2-2; the D is unclear. This CDR3 is 16 amino acids long. In germline, CDR1 is MGHRA, CDR2 YSYEKL. V lost 0 bases and J 2 bases, leaving 10 bases between the germline ends.

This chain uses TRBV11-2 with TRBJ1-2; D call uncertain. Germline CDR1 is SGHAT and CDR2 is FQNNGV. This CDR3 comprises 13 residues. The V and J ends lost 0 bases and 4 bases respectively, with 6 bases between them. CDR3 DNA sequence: TGTGCCAGCAGCTTAGAATCGAGCTATGGCTACACCTTC. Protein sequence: CASSLESSYGYTF.

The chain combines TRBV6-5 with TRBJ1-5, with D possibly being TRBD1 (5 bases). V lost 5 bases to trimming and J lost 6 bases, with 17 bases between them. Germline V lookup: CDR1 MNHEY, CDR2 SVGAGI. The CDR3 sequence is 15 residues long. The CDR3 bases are TGTGCCAGCAGTCCACCCCCAGGGATCGCTCAGCCCCAGCATTTT. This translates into CASSPPPGIAQPQHF.

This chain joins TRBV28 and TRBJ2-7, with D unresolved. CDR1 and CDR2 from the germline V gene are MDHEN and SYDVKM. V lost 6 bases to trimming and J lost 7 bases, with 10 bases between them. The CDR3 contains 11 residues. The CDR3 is CASRNRIEQYF. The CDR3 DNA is TGTGCCAGCAGAAACCGAATAGAGCAGTACTTC.

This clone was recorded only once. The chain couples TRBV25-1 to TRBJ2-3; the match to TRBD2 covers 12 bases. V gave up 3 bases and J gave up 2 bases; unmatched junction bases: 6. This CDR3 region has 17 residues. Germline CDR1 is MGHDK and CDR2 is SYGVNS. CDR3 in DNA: TGTGCCAGCAGTGATCGCCTAGCGGGAGGGCTCACAGATACGCAGTATTTT. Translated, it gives CASSDRLAGGLTDTQYF.

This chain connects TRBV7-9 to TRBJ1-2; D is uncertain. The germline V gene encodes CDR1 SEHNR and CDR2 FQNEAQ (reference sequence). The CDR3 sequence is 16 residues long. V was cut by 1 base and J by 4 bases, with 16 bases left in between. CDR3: CASSLGWQEPPYGYTF. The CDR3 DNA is TGTGCCAGCAGCTTAGGGTGGCAGGAGCCCCCCTATGGCTACACCTTC.

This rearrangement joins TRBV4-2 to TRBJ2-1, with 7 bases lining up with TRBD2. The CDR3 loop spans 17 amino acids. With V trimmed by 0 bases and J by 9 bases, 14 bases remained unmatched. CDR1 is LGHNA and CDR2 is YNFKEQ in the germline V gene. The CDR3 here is CASSQDRSGAARGEQFF. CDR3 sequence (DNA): TGTGCCAGCAGCCAAGATCGAAGCGGGGCCGCCCGGGGTGAGCAGTTCTTC.

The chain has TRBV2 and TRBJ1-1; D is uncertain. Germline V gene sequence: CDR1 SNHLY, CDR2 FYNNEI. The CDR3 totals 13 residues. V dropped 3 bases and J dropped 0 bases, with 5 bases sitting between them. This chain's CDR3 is CASSDNVNTEAFF. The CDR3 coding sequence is TGTGCCAGCAGTGACAACGTGAACACTGAAGCTTTCTTT.

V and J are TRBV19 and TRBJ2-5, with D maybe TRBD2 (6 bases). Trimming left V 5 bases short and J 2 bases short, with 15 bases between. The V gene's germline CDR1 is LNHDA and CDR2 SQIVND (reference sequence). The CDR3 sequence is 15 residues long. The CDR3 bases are TGTGCCAGTAGTCCGGGACTCCAGCTTCAAGAGACCCAGTACTTC. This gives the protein CASSPGLQLQETQYF.

For the CDR3, the DNA is TGTGCCAGCAGCTACCCCGGGACTTACCCGGAGACCCAGTACTTC. Translation: CASSYPGTYPETQYF. The chain joins TRBV7-8 to TRBJ2-5, with D perhaps matching TRBD2 (6 bases). The length of the CDR3 is 15 residues. Trimming took off 4 bases at V and 5 bases at J, with 17 bases between the two ends. The V gene's germline CDR1 is SGHVS and CDR2 FQNEAQ.

The CDR3 DNA sequence: TGTGCCAGCAGCTTGGCCTTGACGACCTCTGGAAACACCATATATTTT. Protein sequence: CASSLALTTSGNTIYF. The chain couples TRBV5-6 to TRBJ1-3, with D unclear. This CDR3 is 16 amino acids long. The germline V and J ends were trimmed by 0 bases and 0 bases, with 10 bases remaining between them. Looked up from germline, CDR1 is SGHDT and CDR2 is YYEEEE.

The CDR3 reads CASSPLAGLGEQYF. DNA for the CDR3: TGTGCCAGCAGCCCTCTAGCGGGACTGGGGGAGCAGTACTTC. The gene calls are TRBV5-4 and TRBJ2-7, with 9 bases fitting TRBD2. The CDR3 totals 14 residues. The junction had 9 bases not matched to a gene; V was cut back by 4 bases and J by 7 bases. The germline CDR1 and CDR2 sequences are SGHNT and YYREEE (reference sequence).

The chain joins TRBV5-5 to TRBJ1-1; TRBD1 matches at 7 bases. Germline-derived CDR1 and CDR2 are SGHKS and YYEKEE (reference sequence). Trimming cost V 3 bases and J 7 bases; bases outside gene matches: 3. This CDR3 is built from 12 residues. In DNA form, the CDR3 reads TGTGCCAGCAGCTCCCGGGACAGTGAAGCTTTCTTT. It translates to CASSSRDSEAFF.

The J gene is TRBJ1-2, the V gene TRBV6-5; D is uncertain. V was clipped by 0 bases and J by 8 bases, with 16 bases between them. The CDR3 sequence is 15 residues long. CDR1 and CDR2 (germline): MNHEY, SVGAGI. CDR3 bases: TGTGCCAGCAGTTACTCACCAGGACTTCTATACGGCTACACCTTC. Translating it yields CASSYSPGLLYGYTF.

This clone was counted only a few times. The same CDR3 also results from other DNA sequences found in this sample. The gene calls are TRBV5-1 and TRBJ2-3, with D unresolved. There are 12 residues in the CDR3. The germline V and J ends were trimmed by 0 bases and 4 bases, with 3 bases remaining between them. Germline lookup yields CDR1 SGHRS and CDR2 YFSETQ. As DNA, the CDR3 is TGCGCCAGCAGCTTGGTATCAGATACGCAGTATTTT. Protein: CASSLVSDTQYF. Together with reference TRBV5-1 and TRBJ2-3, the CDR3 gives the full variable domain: KAGVTQTPRYLIKTRGQQVTLSCSPISGHRSVSWYQQTPGQGLQFLFEYFSETQRNKGNFPGRFSGRQFSNSRSEMNVSTLELGDSALYLCASSLVSDTQYFGPGTRLTVL.

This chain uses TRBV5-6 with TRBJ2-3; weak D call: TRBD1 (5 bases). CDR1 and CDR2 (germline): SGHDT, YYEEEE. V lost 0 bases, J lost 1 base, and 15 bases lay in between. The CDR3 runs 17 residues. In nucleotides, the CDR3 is TGTGCCAGCAGCTTGGCGGACCCCAGGGTGGGCACAGATACGCAGTATTTT. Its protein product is CASSLADPRVGTDTQYF.

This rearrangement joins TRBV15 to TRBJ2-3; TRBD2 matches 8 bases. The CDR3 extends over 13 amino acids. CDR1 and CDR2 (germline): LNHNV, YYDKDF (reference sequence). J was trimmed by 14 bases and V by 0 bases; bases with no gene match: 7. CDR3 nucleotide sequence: TGTGCCACCAGCAGAGATCAGGGGACTAGGGGGTATTTT. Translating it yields CATSRDQGTRGYF.

DNA for the CDR3: TGTGGGTCCCGTCCGGCCGGGGCCAACGTCCTGACTTTC. Residues: CGSRPAGANVLTF. The J gene is TRBJ2-6, the V gene TRBV7-3; D not certain. Germline values: CDR1 SGHTA, CDR2 FQGTGA. The CDR3 is made up of 13 amino acids.

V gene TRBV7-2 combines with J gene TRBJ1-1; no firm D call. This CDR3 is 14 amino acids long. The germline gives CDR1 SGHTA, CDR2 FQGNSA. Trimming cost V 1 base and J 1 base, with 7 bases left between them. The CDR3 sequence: CASSLGAGNTEAFF. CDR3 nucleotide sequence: TGTGCCAGCAGCTTAGGCGCAGGGAACACTGAAGCTTTCTTT.